This TCR beta chain derives from a study of blood T cells in healthy people across ages. At the level of the study: Template switching picked up about one barcoded beta molecule for each two T cells.

Combining a sample-barcoded 5' primer with a J-beta primer mix, a second PCR ran for roughly 7 to 12 cycles. TCRdb recomputed calls from the 5' RACE reads with MiXCR, one row per CDR3 protein. The profile shows 1.5 million to 2 million distinct CDR3 sequences, 28% of them singletons. A remark on this clonotype: A read error is possible here, since a much larger clone lies one base away. Lacking the conserved final phenylalanine or tryptophan, this CDR3 likely reflects a read error. No DNA is shown, since the ends of the CDR3 on it are uncertain; the CDR3 is the one TCRdb lists.

Ranging in age from about 6 to 100, the donors were healthy Caucasian individuals from Russia. The sequenced sample consisted of blood. This clonotype was sampled from a woman aged 30 to 39 in good health.

CDR3 residues: CALGALKGNYGYTC. V gene TRBV28 combines with J gene TRBJ1-2. Germline loops: CDR1 MDHEN, CDR2 SYDVKM. The CDR3 has 14 amino acids, counting both end residues.